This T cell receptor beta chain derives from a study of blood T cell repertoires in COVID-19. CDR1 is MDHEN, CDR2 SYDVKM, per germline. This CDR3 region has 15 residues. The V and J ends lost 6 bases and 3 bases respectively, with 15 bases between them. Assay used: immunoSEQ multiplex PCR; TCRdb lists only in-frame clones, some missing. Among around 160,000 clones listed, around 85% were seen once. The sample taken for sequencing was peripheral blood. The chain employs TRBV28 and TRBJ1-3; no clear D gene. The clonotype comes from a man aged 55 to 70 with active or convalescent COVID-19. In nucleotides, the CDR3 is TGTGCCAGCAGCTCCCCGTTAGTGGTTGGAAACACCATATATTTT. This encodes CASSSPLVVGNTIYF.